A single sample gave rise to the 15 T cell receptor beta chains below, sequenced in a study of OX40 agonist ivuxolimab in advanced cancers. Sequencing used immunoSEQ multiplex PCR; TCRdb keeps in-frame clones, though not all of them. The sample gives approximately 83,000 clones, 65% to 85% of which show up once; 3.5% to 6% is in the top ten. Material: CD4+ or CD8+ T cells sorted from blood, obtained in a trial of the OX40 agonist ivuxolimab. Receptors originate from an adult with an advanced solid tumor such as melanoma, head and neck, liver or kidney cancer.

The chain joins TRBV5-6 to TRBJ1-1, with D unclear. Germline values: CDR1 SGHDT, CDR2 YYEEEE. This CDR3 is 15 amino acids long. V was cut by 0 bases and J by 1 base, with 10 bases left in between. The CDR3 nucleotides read TGTGCCAGCAGCTTGGTGCACAGAGCGAACACTGAAGCTTTCTTT. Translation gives CASSLVHRANTEAFF.

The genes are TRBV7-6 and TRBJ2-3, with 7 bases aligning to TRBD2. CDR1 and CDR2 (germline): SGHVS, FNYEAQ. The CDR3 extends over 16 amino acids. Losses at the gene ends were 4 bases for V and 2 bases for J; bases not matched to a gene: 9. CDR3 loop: CASSSSPAGTTDTQYF. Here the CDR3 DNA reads TGTGCCAGCAGCTCCTCCCCAGCGGGGACCACAGATACGCAGTATTTT. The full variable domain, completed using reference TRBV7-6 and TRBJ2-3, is GAGVSQSPRYKVTKRGQDVALRCDPISGHVSLYWYRQALGQGPEFLTYFNYEAQQDKSGLPNDRFSAERPEGSISTLTIQRTEQRDSAMYRCASSSSPAGTTDTQYFGPGTRLTVL.

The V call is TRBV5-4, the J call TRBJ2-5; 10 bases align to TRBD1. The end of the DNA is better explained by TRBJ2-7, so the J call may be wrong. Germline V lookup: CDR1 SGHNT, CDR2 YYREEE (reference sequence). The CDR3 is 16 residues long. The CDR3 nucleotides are TGTGCCAGCAGCTTAGATCCCGGGACAGGGGTAAACGAGCAGTACTTC. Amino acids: CASSLDPGTGVNEQYF.

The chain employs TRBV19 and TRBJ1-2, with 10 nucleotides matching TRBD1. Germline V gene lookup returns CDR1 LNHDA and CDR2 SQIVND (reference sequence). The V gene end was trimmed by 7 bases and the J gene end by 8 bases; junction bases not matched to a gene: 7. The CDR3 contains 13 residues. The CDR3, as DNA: TGTGCCAGTACGGGACAGGGGAAAAGAGGCTACACCTTC. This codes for CASTGQGKRGYTF.

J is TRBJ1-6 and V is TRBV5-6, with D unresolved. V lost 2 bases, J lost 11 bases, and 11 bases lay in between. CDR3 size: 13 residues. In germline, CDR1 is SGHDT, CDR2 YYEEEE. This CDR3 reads CASSLGRWPPLHF. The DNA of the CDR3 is TGTGCCAGCAGCTTAGGACGGTGGCCACCCCTCCACTTT.

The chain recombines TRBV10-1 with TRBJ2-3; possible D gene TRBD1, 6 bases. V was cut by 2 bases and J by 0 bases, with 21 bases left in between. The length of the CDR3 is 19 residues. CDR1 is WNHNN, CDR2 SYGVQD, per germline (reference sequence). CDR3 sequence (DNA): TGCGCCAGCAGTGAGGGGGCAAGTGTGACAGGCCCTAGCACAGATACGCAGTATTTT. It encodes CASSEGASVTGPSTDTQYF.

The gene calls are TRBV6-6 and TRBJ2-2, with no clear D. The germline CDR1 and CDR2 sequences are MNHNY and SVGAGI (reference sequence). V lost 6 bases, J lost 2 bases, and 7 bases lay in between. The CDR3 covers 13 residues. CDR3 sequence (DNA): TGTGCCAGCAGCACTTCAAACACCGGGGAGCTGTTTTTT. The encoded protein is CASSTSNTGELFF.

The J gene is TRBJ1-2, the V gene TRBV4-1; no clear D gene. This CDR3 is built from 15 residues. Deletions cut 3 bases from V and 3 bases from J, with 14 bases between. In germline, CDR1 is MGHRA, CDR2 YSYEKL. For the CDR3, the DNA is TGCGCCAGCAGCCAGGCTCAGGAGGGCCACTATGGCTACACCTTC. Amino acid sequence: CASSQAQEGHYGYTF.

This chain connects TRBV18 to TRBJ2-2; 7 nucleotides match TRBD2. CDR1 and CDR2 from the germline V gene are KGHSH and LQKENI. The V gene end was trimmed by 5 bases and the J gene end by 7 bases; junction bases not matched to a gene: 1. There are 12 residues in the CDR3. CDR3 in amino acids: CASSTGGGELFF. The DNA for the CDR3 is TGTGCCAGCTCAACGGGAGGCGGGGAGCTGTTTTTT.

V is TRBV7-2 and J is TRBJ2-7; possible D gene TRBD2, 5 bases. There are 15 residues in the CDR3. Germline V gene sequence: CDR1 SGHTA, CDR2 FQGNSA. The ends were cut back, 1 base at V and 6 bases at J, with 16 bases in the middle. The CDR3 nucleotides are TGTGCCAGCAGCTTAGGGCCACTGACTACGGGCGAGCAGTACTTC. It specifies CASSLGPLTTGEQYF.

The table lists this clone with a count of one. The CDR3 nucleotides read TGTGCCAGTACGTCAGGGGCAGAAGGAAACACCATATATTTT. Residues: CASTSGAEGNTIYF. The rearrangement joins TRBV19 to TRBJ1-3; a weak D match, TRBD1 (6 bases). The V end was cut by 7 bases, the J end by 4 bases, with 14 bases between. Germline V lookup: CDR1 LNHDA, CDR2 SQIVND (reference sequence). This CDR3 has 14 amino acids.

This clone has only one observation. The chain's CDR3 is CAWSQRTGTWETITPRRNYGYTF. DNA of the CDR3: TGTGCCTGGAGCCAGAGGACAGGGACGTGGGAGACCATTACCCCGCGACGAAACTATGGCTACACCTTC. The rearrangement uses TRBV30 and TRBJ1-2; 8 bases are shared with TRBD1. The CDR3 spans 23 residues. The trim removed 3 bases at V and 2 bases at J, leaving 32 bases unmatched. In germline, CDR1 is GTSNPN, CDR2 SVGIG (reference sequence).

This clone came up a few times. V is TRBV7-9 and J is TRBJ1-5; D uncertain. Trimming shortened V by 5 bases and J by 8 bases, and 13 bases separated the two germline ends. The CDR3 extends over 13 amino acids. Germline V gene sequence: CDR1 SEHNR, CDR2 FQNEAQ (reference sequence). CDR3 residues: CASSQRGLEPQHF. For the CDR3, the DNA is TGTGCCAGCAGCCAGCGCGGTTTGGAGCCCCAGCATTTT.

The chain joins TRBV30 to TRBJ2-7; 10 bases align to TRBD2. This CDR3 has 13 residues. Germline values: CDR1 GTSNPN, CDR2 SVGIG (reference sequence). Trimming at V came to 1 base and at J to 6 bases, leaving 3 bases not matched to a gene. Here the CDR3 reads CAWSGAGGPEQYF. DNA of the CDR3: TGTGCCTGGAGTGGAGCGGGAGGGCCCGAGCAGTACTTC.

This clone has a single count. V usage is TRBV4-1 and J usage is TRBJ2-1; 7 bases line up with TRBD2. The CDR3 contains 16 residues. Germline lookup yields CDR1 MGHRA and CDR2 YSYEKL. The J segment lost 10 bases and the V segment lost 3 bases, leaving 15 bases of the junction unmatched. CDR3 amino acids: CASSQGGGLVPQEQFF. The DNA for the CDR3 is TGCGCCAGCAGCCAGGGGGGTGGACTAGTCCCCCAAGAGCAGTTCTTC.